The clone carrying this T cell receptor (beta chain) was seen just once. This sample is drawn from a study of blood T cell repertoires in COVID-19. At the level of the study: Spain, Italy and the United States supplied samples that represented acute and convalescent COVID-19.

Original data processing: Estimates of nucleated cell counts were drawn from the amplification of reference gene primers. Data came from immunoSEQ multiplex PCR; TCRdb stores just in-frame clones and leaves some out. V, J and clone size are those of that table, while D and trimming were read from the DNA. The data hold hundreds of thousands of clones, with about four fifths observed a single time. J was trimmed by 4 bases and V by 4 bases; bases with no gene match: 9. Germline V gene lookup returns CDR1 SGHRS and CDR2 YFSETQ. The CDR3 runs to 15 residues. The V and J genes are TRBV5-1 and TRBJ2-3; 7 nucleotides line up with TRBD1. Sequenced input: peripheral blood. The clonotype was recovered from a woman at least 80 years old with acute or convalescent COVID-19. CDR3 bases: TGCGCCAGCAGCGAGGGGGCGGTTGTGGCAGATACGCAGTATTTT. Protein product: CASSEGAVVADTQYF.